The sequence of this TCR beta chain was determined in a study of spatial heterogeneity in lung cancer. Study overall: Sequencing consistently turned up more beta-chain sequences than alpha-chain sequences. Study-wide points: At tumor resection, ubiquitous expanded TCRs were detected in blood more often than later.

The CDR3 is made up of 15 amino acids. Germline lookup yields CDR1 MNHEY and CDR2 SMNVEV (reference sequence). V lost 5 bases to trimming and J lost 8 bases, with 18 bases between them. Via MiXCR, TCRdb re-called the 5' RACE reads, giving one row per CDR3 protein. The sample comprises about 92,000 distinct CDR3 sequences, approximately 12% of which are singletons, and over 40% rests with the top ten. Note on this clonotype: Its specificity is not known.

Time point here: sample taken at primary tumor resection. The authors sequenced whole RNA from tumor, nontumor lung or frozen PBMC without sorting. This receptor was taken from a male donor with early-stage non-small cell lung cancer. Sequences were derived from PBMCs, sampled at surgery. The rearrangement links TRBV27 to TRBJ1-4; D is unresolved. Here the CDR3 reads CASSPPGRVGEKLFF. Here the CDR3 DNA reads TGTGCCAGCAGTCCCCCCGGACGGGTAGGCGAAAAACTGTTTTTT.